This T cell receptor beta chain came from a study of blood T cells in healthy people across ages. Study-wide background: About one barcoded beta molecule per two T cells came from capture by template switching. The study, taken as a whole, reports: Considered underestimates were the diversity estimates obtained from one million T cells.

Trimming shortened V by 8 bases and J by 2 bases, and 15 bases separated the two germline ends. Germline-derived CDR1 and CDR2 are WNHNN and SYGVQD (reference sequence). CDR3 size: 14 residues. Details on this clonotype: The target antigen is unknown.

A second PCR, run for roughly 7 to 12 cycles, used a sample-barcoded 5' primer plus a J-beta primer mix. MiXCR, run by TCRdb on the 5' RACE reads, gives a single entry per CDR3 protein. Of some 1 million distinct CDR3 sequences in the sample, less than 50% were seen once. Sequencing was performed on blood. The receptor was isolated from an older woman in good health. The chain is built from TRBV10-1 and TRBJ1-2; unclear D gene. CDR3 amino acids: CASPSPHVNYGYTF. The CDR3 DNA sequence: TGCGCCAGCCCAAGTCCTCACGTCAACTATGGCTACACCTTC.